These 6 T cell receptor beta chains share one sample of origin, sequenced in a study of T cell responses to AZD1222 COVID-19 vaccine. The data were produced by immunoSEQ multiplex PCR, yet TCRdb's version contains in-frame clones alone and is incomplete. The sample includes more than 150,000 clones, roughly 90% of them seen just once. Sequenced here: peripheral blood, sampled on day 0 of AZD1222 vaccination. These receptors all come from an adult in good health.

The gene calls are TRBV9 and TRBJ2-7, with TRBD2 matching 8 bases. Germline CDR1 and CDR2: SGDLS and YYNGEE. CDR3 size: 15 residues. J was trimmed by 2 bases and V by 3 bases; bases with no gene match: 7. The chain's CDR3 is CASSEGGLAAYEQYF. The DNA for the CDR3 is TGTGCCAGCAGCGAGGGTGGACTAGCCGCCTACGAGCAGTACTTC.

The chain's CDR3 is CASSLAGQGQPQHF. As DNA, the CDR3 is TGCGCCAGCAGCTTGGCTGGACAGGGGCAGCCCCAGCATTTT. V usage is TRBV5-1 and J usage is TRBJ1-5, with 9 bases matching TRBD1. CDR3 length: 14 amino acids. Germline CDR1 SGHRS, CDR2 YFSETQ. The junction had 2 bases not matched to a gene; V was cut back by 0 bases and J by 7 bases.

V usage is TRBV19 and J usage is TRBJ1-2; D gene unclear. CDR1 LNHDA and CDR2 SQIVND come from the germline V gene (reference sequence). The V end lost 3 bases, the J end lost 2 bases, and 7 bases lay between the germline ends. The CDR3 has 13 amino acids. CDR3 residues: CASSIHKNYGYTF. Here the CDR3 DNA reads TGTGCCAGTAGTATCCACAAGAACTATGGCTACACCTTC.

This clone turned up a few times. V and J are TRBV28 and TRBJ1-2; D is ambiguous. V shed 3 bases and J shed 1 base, with 9 bases lying between them. The V gene's germline CDR1 is MDHEN and CDR2 SYDVKM. This CDR3 has 14 residues. The CDR3, as DNA: TGTGCCAGCAGTTTGCTCCAAGTTAACTATGGCTACACCTTC. It yields the protein CASSLLQVNYGYTF.

The chain is built from TRBV18 and TRBJ1-6, with 9 bases identical to TRBD1. V shed 0 bases, J shed 6 bases, and the junction held 6 bases outside the gene matches. The CDR3 length is 17 residues. CDR1 and CDR2 from the germline V gene are KGHSH and LQKENI. This CDR3 is CASSPPQDRGGNSPLHF. CDR3 in DNA: TGTGCCAGCTCACCACCTCAGGACAGGGGCGGTAATTCACCCCTCCACTTT.

The chain is built from TRBV14 and TRBJ2-3, with 7 bases lining up with TRBD1. Germline V CDR1 and CDR2: SGHDN, FVKESK. CDR3 length: 15 residues. The V segment lost 6 bases and the J segment 3 bases; nucleotides outside the gene matches: 9. The CDR3 bases are TGTGCCAGCAGATCCCCCGGGACAGATACAGATACGCAGTATTTT. It yields the protein CASRSPGTDTDTQYF. Filled out from reference TRBV14 and TRBJ2-3, the complete variable domain reads EAGVTQFPSHSVIEKGQTVTLRCDPISGHDNLYWYRRVMGKEIKFLLHFVKESKQDESGMPNNRFLAERTGGTYSTLKVQPAELEDSGVYFCASRSPGTDTDTQYFGPGTRLTVL.